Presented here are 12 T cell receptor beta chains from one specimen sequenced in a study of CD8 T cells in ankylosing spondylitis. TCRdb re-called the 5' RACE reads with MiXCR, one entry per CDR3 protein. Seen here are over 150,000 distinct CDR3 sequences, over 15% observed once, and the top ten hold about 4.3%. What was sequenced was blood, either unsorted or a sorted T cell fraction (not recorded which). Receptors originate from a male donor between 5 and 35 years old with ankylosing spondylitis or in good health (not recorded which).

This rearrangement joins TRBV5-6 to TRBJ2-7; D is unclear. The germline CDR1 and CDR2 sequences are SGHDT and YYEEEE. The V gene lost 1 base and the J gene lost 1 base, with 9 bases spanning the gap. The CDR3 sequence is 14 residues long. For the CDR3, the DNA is TGTGCCAGCAGCTTGTCGGGCCAATCCTACGAGCAGTACTTC. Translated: CASSLSGQSYEQYF. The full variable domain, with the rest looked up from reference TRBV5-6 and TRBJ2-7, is DAGVTQSPTHLIKTRGQQVTLRCSPKSGHDTVSWYQQALGQGPQFIFQYYEEEERQRGNFPDRFSGHQFPNYSSELNVNALLLGDSALYLCASSLSGQSYEQYFGPGTRLTVT.

For the CDR3, the DNA is TGTGCCAGCAGTGCACAAAAGGGCCGCACAGATACGCAGTATTTT. This gives the protein CASSAQKGRTDTQYF. The genes are TRBV27 and TRBJ2-3; D is unresolved. CDR1 and CDR2 (germline): MNHEY, SMNVEV (reference sequence). This CDR3 spans 15 amino acids. Trimming removed 5 bases from V and 1 base from J, with 13 bases in between.

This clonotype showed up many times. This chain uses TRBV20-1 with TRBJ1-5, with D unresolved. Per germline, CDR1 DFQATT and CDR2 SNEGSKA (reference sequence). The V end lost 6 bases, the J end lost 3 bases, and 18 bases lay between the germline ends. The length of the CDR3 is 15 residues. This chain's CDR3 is CSALSRQDLNQPQHF. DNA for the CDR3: TGCAGTGCCTTATCAAGGCAGGACCTCAATCAGCCCCAGCATTTT.

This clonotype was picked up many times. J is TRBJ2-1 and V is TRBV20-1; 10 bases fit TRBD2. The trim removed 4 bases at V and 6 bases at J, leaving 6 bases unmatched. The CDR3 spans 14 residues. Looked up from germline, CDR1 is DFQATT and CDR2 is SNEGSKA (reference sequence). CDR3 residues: CSAKSGRASNEQFF. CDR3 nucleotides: TGCAGTGCTAAGAGCGGGAGGGCTTCCAATGAGCAGTTCTTC.

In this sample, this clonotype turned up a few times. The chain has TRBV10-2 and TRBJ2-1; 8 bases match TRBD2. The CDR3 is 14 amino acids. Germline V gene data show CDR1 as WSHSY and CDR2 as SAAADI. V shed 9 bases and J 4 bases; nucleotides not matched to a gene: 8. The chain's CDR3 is CASEQRGSYNEQFF. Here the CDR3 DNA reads TGCGCCAGTGAGCAGCGGGGGTCGTACAATGAGCAGTTCTTC.

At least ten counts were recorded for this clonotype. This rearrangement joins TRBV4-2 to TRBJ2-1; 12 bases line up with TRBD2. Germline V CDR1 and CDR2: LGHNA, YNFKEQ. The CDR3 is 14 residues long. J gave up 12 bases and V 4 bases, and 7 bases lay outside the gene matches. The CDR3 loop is CASSLLGTSGLQFF. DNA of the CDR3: TGTGCCAGCAGCCTCCTCGGGACTAGCGGGTTGCAGTTCTTC.

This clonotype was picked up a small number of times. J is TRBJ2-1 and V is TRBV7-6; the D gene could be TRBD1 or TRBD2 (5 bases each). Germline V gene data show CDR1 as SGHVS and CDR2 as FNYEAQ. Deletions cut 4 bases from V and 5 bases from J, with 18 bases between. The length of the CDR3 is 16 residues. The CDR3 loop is CASSSPLTWGNNEQFF. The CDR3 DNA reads TGTGCCAGCAGCTCCCCGTTGACCTGGGGGAACAATGAGCAGTTCTTC. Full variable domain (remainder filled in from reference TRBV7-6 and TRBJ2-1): GAGVSQSPRYKVTKRGQDVALRCDPISGHVSLYWYRQALGQGPEFLTYFNYEAQQDKSGLPNDRFSAERPEGSISTLTIQRTEQRDSAMYRCASSSPLTWGNNEQFFGPGTRLTVL.

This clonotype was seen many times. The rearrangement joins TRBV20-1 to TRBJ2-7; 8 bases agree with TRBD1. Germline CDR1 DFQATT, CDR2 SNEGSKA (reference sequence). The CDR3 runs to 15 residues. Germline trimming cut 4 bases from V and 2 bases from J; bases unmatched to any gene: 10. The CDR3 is CSATPSDRAAYEQYF. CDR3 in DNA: TGCAGTGCTACGCCCTCGGACAGGGCCGCCTACGAGCAGTACTTC.

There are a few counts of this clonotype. The CDR3 region has the DNA TGTGCCATCAGTGCAAGGACTAGCGCGGGCGAGCAGTACTTC. Its protein product is CAISARTSAGEQYF. The chain links TRBV10-3 to TRBJ2-7; 9 bases align to TRBD2. CDR3 length equals 14 residues. Germline CDR1 ENHRY, CDR2 SYGVKD. V trimming: 4 bases; J trimming: 6 bases; junction bases outside the gene matches: 7.

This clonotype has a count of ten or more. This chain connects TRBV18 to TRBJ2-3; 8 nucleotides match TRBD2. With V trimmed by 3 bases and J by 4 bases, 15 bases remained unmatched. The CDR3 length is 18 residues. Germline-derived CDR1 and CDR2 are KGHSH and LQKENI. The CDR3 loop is CASSPRRPGLGAADTQYF. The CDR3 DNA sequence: TGTGCCAGCTCACCCAGAAGGCCGGGACTAGGGGCCGCAGATACGCAGTATTTT. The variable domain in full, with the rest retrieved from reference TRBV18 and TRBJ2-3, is NAGVMQNPRHLVRRRGQEARLRCSPMKGHSHVYWYRQLPEEGLKFMVYLQKENIIDESGMPKERFSAEFPKEGPSILRIQQVVRGDSAAYFCASSPRRPGLGAADTQYFGPGTRLTVL.

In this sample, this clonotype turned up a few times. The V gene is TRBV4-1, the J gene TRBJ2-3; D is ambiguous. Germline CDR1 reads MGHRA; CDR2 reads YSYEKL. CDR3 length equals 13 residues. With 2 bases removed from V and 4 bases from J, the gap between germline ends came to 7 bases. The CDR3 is CASSQFGADTQYF. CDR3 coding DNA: TGCGCCAGCAGCCAATTTGGGGCAGATACGCAGTATTTT.

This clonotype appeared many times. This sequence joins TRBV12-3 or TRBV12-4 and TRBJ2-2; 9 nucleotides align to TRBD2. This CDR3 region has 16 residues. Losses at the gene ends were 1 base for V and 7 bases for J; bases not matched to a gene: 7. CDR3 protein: CASSLVASGTGGELFF. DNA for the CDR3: TGTGCCAGCAGTTTAGTCGCTAGCGGGACTGGCGGGGAGCTGTTTTTT.